Presented here are 26 T cell receptor beta chains from one specimen sequenced in a study of technical replicates of blood from several donors. This table comes from immunoSEQ multiplex PCR, and its TCRdb copy is limited to in-frame clones, with some not included. Of under 85,000 clones in the sample, just over 90% were seen once. The sequencing sample was made of T cells isolated from PBMCs. These receptors were collected from a human donor in good health.

This chain joins TRBV14 and TRBJ1-4; the D gene is possibly TRBD1 (5 bases). CDR1 is SGHDN, CDR2 FVKESK, per germline. The CDR3 totals 15 residues. V was clipped by 3 bases and J by 3 bases, with 11 bases between them. CDR3: CASSQRKGANEKLFF. The CDR3 nucleotides read TGTGCCAGCAGCCAGAGGAAAGGGGCTAATGAAAAACTGTTTTTT.

The chain uses TRBV28 and TRBJ1-2, with D perhaps TRBD1 (5 bases). Trimming removed 2 bases at V and 6 bases at J, with 16 bases between. Germline V lookup: CDR1 MDHEN, CDR2 SYDVKM. The CDR3 extends over 15 amino acids. CDR3 sequence (DNA): TGTGCCAGCAGTTTAGCCTTAGGGCAGGGCCATGGCTACACCTTC. This codes for CASSLALGQGHGYTF.

This clone was recorded only once. The V gene is TRBV4-1, the J gene TRBJ1-6; D call uncertain. The CDR3 sequence is 13 residues long. CDR1 and CDR2 (germline): MGHRA, YSYEKL. The V and J ends lost 0 bases and 14 bases respectively, with 11 bases between them. CDR3 protein: CASSQEDWLALHF. The CDR3 nucleotides are TGCGCCAGCAGCCAAGAAGACTGGCTCGCCCTCCACTTT.

The DNA of the CDR3 is TGTGCCAGCAGCTTAGCGTTACAGGGGGCAGGTGAGCAGTTCTTC. Its protein product is CASSLALQGAGEQFF. The V and J genes are TRBV7-6 and TRBJ2-1; 9 bases line up with TRBD1. The junction had 6 bases not matched to a gene; V was cut back by 0 bases and J by 9 bases. Germline-derived CDR1 and CDR2 are SGHVS and FNYEAQ. This CDR3 has 15 amino acids.

The V gene is TRBV2, the J gene TRBJ2-5, with D possibly TRBD1 on 6 matching bases. Germline V gene sequence: CDR1 SNHLY, CDR2 FYNNEI. V gave up 6 bases and J gave up 1 base, with 12 bases separating them. The CDR3 is 14 amino acids. CDR3 amino acids: CASRAGQFQETQYF. The CDR3 nucleotides read TGTGCCAGCAGGGCTGGACAGTTCCAAGAGACCCAGTACTTC.

Comment on this clone: The same CDR3 is also encoded by other DNA sequences in this sample. The chain links TRBV15 to TRBJ2-7; TRBD1 matches 10 bases. Unmatched junction bases numbered 3, after V lost 4 bases and J lost 0 bases. The CDR3 is 15 residues long. Germline V gives CDR1 LNHNV, CDR2 YYDKDF (reference sequence). CDR3 DNA: TGTGCCACCAGCACCCGGGACAGGGGCTCCTACGAGCAGTACTTC. It yields the protein CATSTRDRGSYEQYF.

This clone was found once. This sequence joins TRBV27 and TRBJ2-7; unclear D gene. The V end was cut by 7 bases, the J end by 5 bases, with 15 bases between. The germline CDR1 and CDR2 sequences are MNHEY and SMNVEV (reference sequence). The CDR3 has 13 amino acids. CDR3 nucleotides: TGTGCCAGCACCGATACTTACAGTAACGAGCAGTACTTC. It translates to CASTDTYSNEQYF.

J is TRBJ1-1 and V is TRBV5-1; D uncertain. The CDR3 runs to 14 residues. Trimming cost V 0 bases and J 3 bases, with 9 bases left between them. Germline loops: CDR1 SGHRS, CDR2 YFSETQ. Written as DNA, the CDR3 is TGCGCCAGCAGCTTGGGACGGACTGACACTGAAGCTTTCTTT. Its translation is CASSLGRTDTEAFF.

The rearrangement uses TRBV30 and TRBJ2-1; D gene uncertain. Germline loops: CDR1 GTSNPN, CDR2 SVGIG (reference sequence). The length of the CDR3 is 13 residues. The V end was cut by 0 bases, the J end by 3 bases, with 6 bases between. The DNA for the CDR3 is TGTGCCTGGAGTGTAAGACTCTACAATGAGCAGTTCTTC. Translation gives CAWSVRLYNEQFF.

This clone was observed once. The chain couples TRBV4-1 to TRBJ2-4; D is possibly TRBD1 (6 bases). The CDR3 runs 17 residues. Germline CDR1 reads MGHRA; CDR2 reads YSYEKL. The V gene lost 1 base and the J gene lost 2 bases, with 15 bases spanning the gap. The chain's CDR3 is CASSQGLTGRTKNIQYF. In nucleotides, the CDR3 is TGCGCCAGCAGCCAAGGTTTGACAGGAAGGACCAAAAACATTCAGTACTTC.

The chain is built from TRBV27 and TRBJ2-7; 8 bases map to TRBD1. The CDR3 covers 16 residues. With V trimmed by 2 bases and J by 5 bases, 11 bases remained unmatched. The germline V gene has CDR1 MNHEY and CDR2 SMNVEV (reference sequence). DNA of the CDR3: TGTGCCAGCAGTTTAGGAGTCGGACAGGGTAAGAACGAGCAGTACTTC. It specifies CASSLGVGQGKNEQYF.

J is TRBJ2-3 and V is TRBV5-1, with 9 bases matching TRBD2. V trimming: 7 bases; J trimming: 4 bases; junction bases outside the gene matches: 10. CDR3 size: 15 residues. Per germline, CDR1 SGHRS and CDR2 YFSETQ. CDR3 protein: CASAGSGGRSDTQYF. The DNA for the CDR3 is TGCGCCAGCGCAGGGAGCGGGGGGAGGTCAGATACGCAGTATTTT.

The J gene is TRBJ2-5, the V gene TRBV28; TRBD2 aligns across 11 bases. The germline V gene has CDR1 MDHEN and CDR2 SYDVKM. V lost 7 bases and J lost 0; bases outside the gene matches: 13. The CDR3 extends over 18 amino acids. In DNA, the CDR3 is TGTGCCAGCAATCGCGTTGGTAGCGGGAGGGCGTACCAAGAGACCCAGTACTTC. Translating it yields CASNRVGSGRAYQETQYF.

This chain uses TRBV23-1 with TRBJ2-1, with 7 bases fitting TRBD2. TRBV23-1 has ORF status, its function being uncertain. This CDR3 is built from 13 residues. With V trimmed by 11 bases and J by 2 bases, 6 bases remained unmatched. CDR3 in DNA: TGCGCCCGCGGGGGAAGGACCTACAATGAGCAGTTCTTC. This sequence encodes CARGGRTYNEQFF.

For the CDR3, the DNA is TGTGCCAGCAGTTTTGAGGGATTGAACACTGAAGCTTTCTTT. It codes for CASSFEGLNTEAFF. The V call is TRBV6-5, the J call TRBJ1-1; D is ambiguous. Trimming removed 4 bases at V and 0 bases at J, with 9 bases between. The CDR3 is 14 residues long. Germline-derived CDR1 and CDR2 are MNHEY and SVGAGI.

This chain links TRBV11-2 with TRBJ2-5; D is possibly TRBD1 (6 bases). V lost 5 bases and J 2 bases, leaving 15 bases between the germline ends. This CDR3 has 15 residues. The germline V gene has CDR1 SGHAT and CDR2 FQNNGV. Written as DNA, the CDR3 is TGTGCCAGCAGCCGACAGACAGGCGGTCAAGAGACCCAGTACTTC. It translates to CASSRQTGGQETQYF.

This chain joins TRBV5-5 and TRBJ2-7; D not resolved. The V gene lost 1 base and the J gene lost 5 bases, with 4 bases spanning the gap. CDR1 SGHKS and CDR2 YYEKEE come from the germline V gene (reference sequence). The CDR3 has 11 amino acids. CDR3 DNA sequence: TGTGCCAGCAGCTTGTTTAACGAGCAGTACTTC. The encoded protein is CASSLFNEQYF.

As for this clone: One junction end disagrees with the germline gene, perhaps due to a read error. This sequence joins TRBV29-1 and TRBJ2-1, with D maybe TRBD1 (6 bases). This CDR3 has 15 amino acids. Germline values: CDR1 SQVTM, CDR2 ANQGSEA. As DNA, the CDR3 is TGCAGCGCTGAATCTAACAGGGCGAACTACAATGAGCAGTTCTTC. This gives the protein CSAESNRANYNEQFF.

This clone came up once. The V and J genes are TRBV18 and TRBJ1-1; D is possibly TRBD1 (6 bases). CDR1 and CDR2 (germline): KGHSH, LQKENI. There are 13 residues in the CDR3. Deletions cut 3 bases from V and 5 bases from J, with 10 bases between. CDR3 in DNA: TGTGCCAGCTCACCCTCAGGGGATACTGAAGCTTTCTTT. Protein product: CASSPSGDTEAFF.

CDR3 nucleotides: TGTGCCAGCTCACATCGGGACAGGGGTGTAAACACCATATATTTT. Its translation: CASSHRDRGVNTIYF. The rearrangement joins TRBV18 to TRBJ1-3, with 10 bases lining up with TRBD1. The germline V gene has CDR1 KGHSH and CDR2 LQKENI. After removal of 4 bases from V and 6 bases from J, the junction contained 6 bases not matched to a gene. The CDR3 spans 15 residues.

The chain has TRBV30 and TRBJ2-5; 7 nucleotides align to TRBD2. After removal of 2 bases from V and 0 bases from J, the junction contained 3 bases not matched to a gene. CDR3 length equals 14 residues. CDR1 is GTSNPN, CDR2 SVGIG, per germline (reference sequence). The CDR3 reads CAWSPGGYQETQYF. CDR3 DNA sequence: TGTGCCTGGAGTCCCGGGGGGTACCAAGAGACCCAGTACTTC.

The V call is TRBV7-9, the J call TRBJ1-1, with 9 positions matching TRBD1. CDR1 SEHNR and CDR2 FQNEAQ come from the germline V gene (reference sequence). The trim removed 6 bases at V and 0 bases at J, leaving 5 bases unmatched. The CDR3 runs to 15 residues. CDR3 nucleotides: TGTGCCAGCAGGCCGGGACAGGGTTTGAACACTGAAGCTTTCTTT. Protein product: CASRPGQGLNTEAFF.

CDR3 coding DNA: TGTGCCAGCAGTGAAGCGCCAGGGGTAAGAACTGAAGCTTTCTTT. It yields the protein CASSEAPGVRTEAFF. The chain joins TRBV6-1 to TRBJ1-1; D possibly corresponds to TRBD1 (6 bases). CDR1 is MNHNS and CDR2 is SASEGT in the germline V gene. V was pared by 0 bases and J by 5 bases, with 13 bases between. This CDR3 is 15 amino acids long.

The V call is TRBV10-2, the J call TRBJ1-2, with 10 nucleotides matching TRBD1. With 0 bases clipped from V and 5 bases from J, the junction kept 3 bases outside the gene matches. Germline CDR1 and CDR2: WSHSY and SAAADI. There are 15 residues in the CDR3. CDR3 in DNA: TGCGCCAGCAGTGAGTCGAGACAGGGGGCGTATGGCTACACCTTC. This codes for CASSESRQGAYGYTF.

This sequence joins TRBV7-2 and TRBJ2-5, with 7 bases fitting TRBD2. There are 16 residues in the CDR3. Germline V CDR1 and CDR2: SGHTA, FQGNSA. V was pared by 0 bases and J by 0 bases, with 4 bases of the junction left unmatched. Here the CDR3 reads CASSLAPGGYQETQYF. CDR3 coding DNA: TGTGCCAGCAGCTTAGCCCCCGGGGGGTACCAAGAGACCCAGTACTTC.

This rearrangement joins TRBV15 to TRBJ2-2; 11 bases match TRBD2. CDR1 is LNHNV, CDR2 YYDKDF, per germline (reference sequence). CDR3 length: 15 amino acids. V gave up 11 bases and J gave up 4 bases; unmatched junction bases: 9. The DNA of the CDR3 is TGTGCCGGGATAGCGGGACTAGCGGTCACCGGGGAGCTGTTTTTT. Its translation is CAGIAGLAVTGELFF.